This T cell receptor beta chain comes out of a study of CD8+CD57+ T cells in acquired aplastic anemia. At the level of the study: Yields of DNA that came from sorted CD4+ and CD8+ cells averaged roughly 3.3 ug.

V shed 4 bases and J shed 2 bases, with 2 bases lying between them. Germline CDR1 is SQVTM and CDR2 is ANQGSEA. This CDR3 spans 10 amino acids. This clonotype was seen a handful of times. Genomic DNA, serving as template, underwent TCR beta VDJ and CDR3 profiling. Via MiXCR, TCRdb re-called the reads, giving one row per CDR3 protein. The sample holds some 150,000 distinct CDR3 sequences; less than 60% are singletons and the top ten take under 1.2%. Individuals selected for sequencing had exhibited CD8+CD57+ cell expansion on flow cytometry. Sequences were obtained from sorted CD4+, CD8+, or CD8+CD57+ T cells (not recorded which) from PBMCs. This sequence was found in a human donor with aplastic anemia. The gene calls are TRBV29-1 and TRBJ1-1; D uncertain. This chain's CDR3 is CSVGNTEAFF. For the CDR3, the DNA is TGCAGCGTTGGTAACACTGAAGCTTTCTTT.